These T cell receptor beta chains were read from a single sample in a study of cytomegalovirus exposure and HLA in healthy donors. Generated by immunoSEQ multiplex PCR, the TCRdb table keeps only in-frame clones and is missing some. The sample consists of around 100,000 clones, 55% to 65% of them appearing once. The sample was PBMCs. The receptors were gathered from a woman aged 25 to 39 in good health and CMV-seronegative. Both conserved end residues are part of each CDR3. A D gene is named only where the DNA matches it firmly. Clone size is stated in some rows and not others, as once, few, many or a class when expanded.

CASSSDSGSNEQFF,TGTGCCAGCAGCTCAGATAGCGGGTCTAATGAGCAGTTCTTC,TRBV9,.,TRBD2,TRBJ2-1
CSVGVAGDTQYF,TGCAGCGTCGGCGTAGCGGGAGATACGCAGTATTTT,TRBV29-1,.,TRBD2,TRBJ2-3
CASSLSRRDGELFF,TGTGCCAGCAGTCTCTCACGGCGGGACGGGGAGCTGTTTTTT,TRBV27,.,.,TRBJ2-2
CASSLEPSGRWFEQYF,TGTGCCAGCAGCTTAGAGCCTAGCGGGAGATGGTTCGAGCAGTACTTC,TRBV7-6,.,TRBD2,TRBJ2-7
CASTLDTRPQETQYF,TGTGCCAGCACCTTAGACACAAGACCCCAAGAGACCCAGTACTTC,TRBV6-6,.,.,TRBJ2-5
CAWSVWAGGEDIQYF,TGTGCCTGGAGTGTATGGGCGGGAGGCGAGGACATTCAGTACTTC,TRBV30,.,TRBD2,TRBJ2-4
CASSFIQGSSYEQYF,TGTGCCAGCAGCTTTATTCAGGGAAGCTCCTACGAGCAGTACTTC,TRBV5-4,few,.,TRBJ2-7
CASREGDPGELFF,TGTGCCAGCAGAGAGGGGGATCCCGGGGAGCTGTTTTTT,TRBV2,.,.,TRBJ2-2
CASSGRGAYNEQFF,TGTGCCAGCAGTGGTCGCGGGGCCTACAATGAGCAGTTCTTC,TRBV28,.,.,TRBJ2-1
CASSFEGRLAGGPPDTQYF,TGTGCCAGCAGCTTCGAGGGGAGACTAGCGGGAGGGCCTCCAGATACGCAGTATTTT,TRBV7-2,.,TRBD2,TRBJ2-3
CASSPSPGSTEAFF,TGTGCCAGCAGCCCAAGTCCAGGAAGCACTGAAGCTTTCTTT,TRBV5-6,.,.,TRBJ1-1
CASSLDRGEAFF,TGTGCCAGCAGCTTGGACAGGGGGGAAGCTTTCTTT,TRBV5-4,.,TRBD1,TRBJ1-1
CASSLSHTSNQPQHF,TGTGCCAGCAGCTTAAGTCACACCAGCAATCAGCCCCAGCATTTT,TRBV7-8,.,.,TRBJ1-5
CASSTGTNNEQFF,TGTGCCAGCAGCACCGGGACTAACAATGAGCAGTTCTTC,TRBV6-4,few,TRBD2,TRBJ2-1
CASSSVEVTKGQGNTGELFF,TGTGCCAGCAGCTCCGTCGAAGTCACCAAGGGACAGGGGAACACCGGGGAGCTGTTTTTT,TRBV5-8,.,TRBD1,TRBJ2-2